This is a list of T cell receptor beta chains from one sample in a study of CD8+ T cells in alopecia areata. The assay was immunoSEQ multiplex PCR, and TCRdb's table has in-frame clones only and misses some. Among about 250,000 clones listed, under 80% were seen once. The source was CD4+ T cells sorted from blood, collected at week 0. Receptors originate from a human donor with alopecia areata. CDR3s include the opening cysteine and the closing phenylalanine or tryptophan. The D gene is left open where the match is weak. Clone size is shown for a subset of rows, as once, few, many or a class of expanded clone.

D | J | length | size | V | CDR3 | DNA
TRBD1 | TRBJ1-2 | 11 | . | TRBV29-1 | CSADRAYGYTF | TGCAGCGCCGACAGGGCCTATGGCTACACCTTC
TRBD2 | TRBJ2-1 | 13 | . | TRBV29-1 | CSVVGSGGNEQFF | TGCAGCGTTGTGGGTAGCGGGGGGAATGAGCAGTTCTTC
TRBD2 | TRBJ2-3 | 15 | . | TRBV29-1 | CSSTGTSAFTDTQYF | TGCAGCTCTACCGGGACTAGTGCGTTCACAGATACGCAGTATTTT
. | TRBJ1-3 | 15 | few | TRBV5-1 | CASSPTIGSGNTIYF | TGCGCCAGCAGCCCTACGATCGGGTCTGGAAACACCATATATTTT
. | TRBJ2-7 | 13 | . | TRBV29-1 | CSYPGHQSYEQYF | TGCAGTTATCCGGGACACCAGTCCTACGAGCAGTACTTC
. | TRBJ1-1 | 16 | few | TRBV9 | CASSVGSLMGDTEAFF | TGTGCCAGCAGCGTAGGGTCACTTATGGGGGACACTGAAGCTTTCTTT
TRBD1 | TRBJ2-2 | 18 | . | TRBV30 | CAWSRDRGLLSNTGELFF | TGTGCCTGGTCTAGGGACAGGGGGTTACTTTCGAACACCGGGGAGCTGTTTTTT
. | TRBJ1-2 | 13 | once | TRBV30 | CAWSRGINYGYTF | TGTGCCTGGAGTAGGGGGATTAACTATGGCTACACCTTC
TRBD1 | TRBJ2-7 | 14 | once | TRBV30 | CAWMTKGASYEQYF | TGTGCCTGGATGACAAAGGGGGCCTCCTACGAGCAGTACTTC
. | TRBJ2-3 | 13 | few | TRBV10-3 | CAIRNRDTDTQYF | TGTGCCATCAGGAACAGGGACACAGATACGCAGTATTTT
. | TRBJ2-7 | 15 | . | TRBV5-1 | CASSLYPGTEYEQYF | TGCGCCAGCAGCCTATACCCCGGGACGGAGTACGAGCAGTACTTC
TRBD1 | TRBJ2-3 | 16 | . | TRBV30 | CAWSNRRTGITDTQYF | TGTGCCTGGAGTAACAGAAGGACAGGGATCACAGATACGCAGTATTTT
. | TRBJ1-5 | 17 | . | TRBV4-1 | CASSQGDRTDSGQPQHF | TGCGCCAGCAGCCAAGGGGATAGGACAGACAGTGGGCAGCCCCAGCATTTT
TRBD1 | TRBJ1-5 | 14 | . | TRBV6-5 | CASSQGQGYQPQHF | TGTGCCAGCAGTCAGGGACAGGGATATCAGCCCCAGCATTTT
. | TRBJ2-7 | 11 | . | TRBV29-1 | CSVVSGDGSYF | TGCAGCGTTGTGTCTGGGGACGGATCGTACTTC
TRBD1 | TRBJ2-1 | 15 | few | TRBV4-1 | CASSPGQHSYNEQFF | TGCGCCAGCAGCCCGGGACAGCACTCCTACAATGAGCAGTTCTTC
. | TRBJ2-7 | 11 | . | TRBV7-9 | CASSSRSEQYF | TGTGCCAGCAGCAGTCGTAGCGAGCAGTACTTC
. | TRBJ2-3 | 15 | . | TRBV4-2 | CASSQAAGSTDTQYF | TGTGCCAGCAGCCAGGCAGCGGGTTCCACAGATACGCAGTATTTT
. | TRBJ1-2 | 14 | few | TRBV11-2 | CASSSTGRNYGYTF | TGTGCCAGCAGCTCGACAGGCAGGAACTATGGCTACACCTTC
. | TRBJ2-3 | 15 | . | TRBV7-8 | CASTQGRFAADTQYF | TGTGCCAGCACTCAAGGGAGGTTTGCTGCAGATACGCAGTATTTT
. | TRBJ1-4 | 12 | . | TRBV29-1 | CSVGSANEKLFF | TGCAGCGTGGGATCGGCAAATGAAAAACTGTTTTTT
. | TRBJ1-1 | 14 | . | TRBV18 | CASSRDTQATEAFF | TGTGCCAGCTCACGGGACACTCAGGCCACTGAAGCTTTCTTT
TRBD1 | TRBJ2-7 | 15 | few | TRBV5-1 | CASSLNRGNTYEQYF | TGCGCCAGCAGCTTGAACAGGGGAAACACCTACGAGCAGTACTTC
. | TRBJ2-5 | 16 | . | TRBV19 | CASSAWTGRGTETQYF | TGTGCCAGTAGTGCCTGGACTGGACGAGGGACGGAGACCCAGTACTTC
. | TRBJ2-5 | 12 | . | TRBV2 | CASSLYQETQYF | TGTGCCAGCAGCTTGTACCAAGAGACCCAGTACTTC
. | TRBJ2-3 | 14 | . | TRBV5-1 | CASSSDPSTDTQYF | TGCGCCAGCAGTTCCGACCCTAGCACAGATACGCAGTATTTT
. | TRBJ1-1 | 12 | few | TRBV30 | CAWSRGSLEAFF | TGTGCCTGGAGCCGGGGAAGCCTTGAAGCTTTCTTT
. | TRBJ2-7 | 14 | few | TRBV4-1 | CASSRGDSTAEQYF | TGCGCCAGCAGCCGTGGGGACTCCACCGCCGAGCAGTACTTC
TRBD1 | TRBJ2-7 | 14 | . | TRBV9 | CASSVGQGQYEQYF | TGTGCCAGCAGCGTAGGACAGGGACAGTACGAGCAGTACTTC
TRBD1 | TRBJ2-3 | 15 | . | TRBV7-7 | CASSLGTGRTDTQYF | TGTGCTAGCAGCTTAGGGACAGGACGGACAGATACGCAGTATTTT
. | TRBJ1-2 | 14 | . | TRBV4-1 | CASSLTGTNYGYTF | TGCGCCAGCAGCTTAACCGGGACTAACTATGGCTACACCTTC
. | TRBJ1-6 | 15 | . | TRBV15 | CATGGGRNYNSPLHF | TGTGCCACCGGCGGCGGAAGAAACTATAATTCACCCCTCCACTTT
. | TRBJ2-3 | 13 | . | TRBV2 | CATGRNTWDTQYF | TGTGCCACCGGACGCAACACGTGGGATACGCAGTATTTT
. | TRBJ1-5 | 16 | . | TRBV19 | CASSVAAGGYNQPQHF | TGTGCCAGTAGTGTAGCGGCCGGGGGCTATAATCAGCCCCAGCATTTT
. | TRBJ2-2 | 15 | . | TRBV30 | CAWSVLGRVTGELFF | TGTGCCTGGAGTGTCCTCGGCAGGGTCACCGGGGAGCTGTTTTTT
. | TRBJ1-5 | 14 | . | TRBV6-5 | CASRPQGIHQPQHF | TGTGCCAGCAGACCACAGGGCATTCATCAGCCCCAGCATTTT
. | TRBJ1-2 | 20 | . | TRBV30 | CAWSVNRGRPVTRANYGYTF | TGTGCCTGGAGTGTAAATCGAGGTCGTCCGGTGACACGCGCTAACTATGGCTACACCTTC
. | TRBJ1-2 | 11 | . | TRBV30 | CAWRPGGGYTF | TGTGCCTGGAGGCCCGGTGGTGGCTACACCTTC
. | TRBJ2-7 | 14 | . | TRBV14 | CASSQVHATGEQYF | TGTGCCAGCAGCCAAGTACACGCAACCGGCGAGCAGTACTTC
. | TRBJ2-1 | 13 | few | TRBV29-1 | CSAQRGTFYEQFF | TGCAGCGCTCAACGGGGGACCTTCTATGAGCAGTTCTTC